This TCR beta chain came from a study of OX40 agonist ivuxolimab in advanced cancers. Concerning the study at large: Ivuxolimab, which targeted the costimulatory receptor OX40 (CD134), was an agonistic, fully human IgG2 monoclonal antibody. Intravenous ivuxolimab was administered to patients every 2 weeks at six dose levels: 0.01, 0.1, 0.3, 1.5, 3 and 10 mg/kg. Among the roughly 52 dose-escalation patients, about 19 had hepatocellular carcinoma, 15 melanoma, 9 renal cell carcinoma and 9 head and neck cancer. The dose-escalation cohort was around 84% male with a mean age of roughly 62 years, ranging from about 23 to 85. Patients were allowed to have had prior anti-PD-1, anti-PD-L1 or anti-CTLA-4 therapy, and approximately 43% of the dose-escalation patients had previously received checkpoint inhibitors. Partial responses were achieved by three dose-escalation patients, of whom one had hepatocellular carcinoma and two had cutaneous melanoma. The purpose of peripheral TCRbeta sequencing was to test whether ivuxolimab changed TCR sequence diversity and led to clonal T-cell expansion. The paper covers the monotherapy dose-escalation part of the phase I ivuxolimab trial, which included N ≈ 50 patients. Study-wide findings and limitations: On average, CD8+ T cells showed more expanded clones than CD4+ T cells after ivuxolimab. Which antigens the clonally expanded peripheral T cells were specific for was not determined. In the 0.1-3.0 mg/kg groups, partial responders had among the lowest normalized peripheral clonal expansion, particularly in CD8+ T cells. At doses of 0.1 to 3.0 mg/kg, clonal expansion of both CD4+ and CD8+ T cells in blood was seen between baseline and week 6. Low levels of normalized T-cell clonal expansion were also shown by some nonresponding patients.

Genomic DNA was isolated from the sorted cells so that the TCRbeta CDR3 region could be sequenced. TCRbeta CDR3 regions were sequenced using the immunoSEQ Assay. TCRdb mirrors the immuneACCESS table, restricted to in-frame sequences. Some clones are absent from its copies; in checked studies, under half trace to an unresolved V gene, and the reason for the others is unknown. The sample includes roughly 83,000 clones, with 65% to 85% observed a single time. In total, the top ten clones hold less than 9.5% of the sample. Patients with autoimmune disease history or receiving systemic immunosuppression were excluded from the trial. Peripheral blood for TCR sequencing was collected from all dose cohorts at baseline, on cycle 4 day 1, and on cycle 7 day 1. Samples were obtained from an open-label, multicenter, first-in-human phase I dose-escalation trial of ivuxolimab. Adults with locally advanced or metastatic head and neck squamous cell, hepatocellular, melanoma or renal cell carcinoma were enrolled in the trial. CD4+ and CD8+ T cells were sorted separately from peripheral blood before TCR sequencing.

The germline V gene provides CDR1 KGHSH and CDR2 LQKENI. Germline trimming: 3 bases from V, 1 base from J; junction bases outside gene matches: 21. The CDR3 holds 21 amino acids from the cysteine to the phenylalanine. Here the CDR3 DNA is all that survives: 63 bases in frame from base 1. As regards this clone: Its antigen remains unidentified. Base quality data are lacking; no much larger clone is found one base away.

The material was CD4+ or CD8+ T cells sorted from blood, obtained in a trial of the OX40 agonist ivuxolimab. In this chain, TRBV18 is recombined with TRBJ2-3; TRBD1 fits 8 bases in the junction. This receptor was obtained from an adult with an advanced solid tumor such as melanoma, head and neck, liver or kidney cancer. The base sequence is TGTGCCAGCTCACCTCTAAGTACGGTAGGCCCGACAGGGGAAGGCACAGATACGCAGTATTTT. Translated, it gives CASSPLSTVGPTGEGTDTQYF.